These T cell receptor beta chains were read from a single sample in a study of CD8 T cells in ankylosing spondylitis. In TCRdb, the 5' RACE reads were re-called with MiXCR into one record per CDR3 protein. The top ten clones hold roughly 0.51% of a sample with some 800,000 distinct CDR3 sequences, about an eighth of them seen once. The material sequenced was blood, either unsorted or a sorted T cell fraction (not recorded which). The receptors stem from a male donor with ankylosing spondylitis. Both conserved end residues are part of each CDR3. A D gene is named only where the DNA matches it firmly. Where a row states a size, it is once, few, many or the class of an expanded clone; other rows omit it.

TGTGCCAGCAGCCTCCATATCAGGACAGGGGTTCCGGATACGCAGTATTTT | CASSLHIRTGVPDTQYF | few | TRBD1 | TRBJ2-3 | TRBV7-2
TGTGCCAGCAGTTACCAGTATGGCAGCGCGAACACCGGGGAGCTGTTTTTT | CASSYQYGSANTGELFF | - | - | TRBJ2-2 | TRBV6-5
TGTGCCAGCAGGGACGGACGGATCAATCAGCCCCAGCATTTT | CASRDGRINQPQHF | many | - | TRBJ1-5 | TRBV6-2/TRBV6-3
TGCAGCGTTGAAAAGCAGGGTCGGGAGACCCAGTACTTC | CSVEKQGRETQYF | many | - | TRBJ2-5 | TRBV29-1
TGTGCCAGCAGCCTCGGAGTCGGGCGGGCCAAGGTCGGCTACACCTTC | CASSLGVGRAKVGYTF | - | - | TRBJ1-2 | TRBV7-2
TGTGCCAGCAGCTGGGGGATTACTAGCGGGATTGTCTACGAGCAGTACTTC | CASSWGITSGIVYEQYF | many | TRBD2 | TRBJ2-7 | TRBV6-6
TGTGCCAGCAGCTTAAGTGTTGGAAATGAGCAGTTCTTC | CASSLSVGNEQFF | few | - | TRBJ2-1 | TRBV11-3
TGTGCCAGCAACCTACAGTTTCTCTCCTACGAGCAGTACTTC | CASNLQFLSYEQYF | - | - | TRBJ2-7 | TRBV5-6
TGCGCCAGCAGCTTGGAGCCAGGAAAAGAGACCCAGTACTTC | CASSLEPGKETQYF | many | - | TRBJ2-5 | TRBV5-1
TGTGCCAGCAGCTTGACAGGGACCGGGGAGCTGTTTTTT | CASSLTGTGELFF | many | - | TRBJ2-2 | TRBV5-5
TGTGCCAGCAGTTACTTCGACAGGAACACTGAAGCTTTCTTT | CASSYFDRNTEAFF | few | - | TRBJ1-1 | TRBV6-2/TRBV6-3
TGTGCCAGCAGACTGGGGATTTACGAGCAGTACTTC | CASRLGIYEQYF | few | - | TRBJ2-7 | TRBV11-1
TGTGCCAGCAGTTTAGTCTTCGGGGGGTACTATGGCTACACCTTC | CASSLVFGGYYGYTF | - | - | TRBJ1-2 | TRBV12-3/TRBV12-4
TGCGCCAGCAGTTCGACTAGCCAAGAGACCCAGTACTTC | CASSSTSQETQYF | many | - | TRBJ2-5 | TRBV10-2
TGTGCCAGCAGTTCCCCAGGACGGAACACCGGGGAGCTGTTTTTT | CASSSPGRNTGELFF | once | - | TRBJ2-2 | TRBV28
TGCAGCGTTCGACCGCGCCTCCGGAACGAGCAGTACTTC | CSVRPRLRNEQYF | many | - | TRBJ2-7 | TRBV29-1